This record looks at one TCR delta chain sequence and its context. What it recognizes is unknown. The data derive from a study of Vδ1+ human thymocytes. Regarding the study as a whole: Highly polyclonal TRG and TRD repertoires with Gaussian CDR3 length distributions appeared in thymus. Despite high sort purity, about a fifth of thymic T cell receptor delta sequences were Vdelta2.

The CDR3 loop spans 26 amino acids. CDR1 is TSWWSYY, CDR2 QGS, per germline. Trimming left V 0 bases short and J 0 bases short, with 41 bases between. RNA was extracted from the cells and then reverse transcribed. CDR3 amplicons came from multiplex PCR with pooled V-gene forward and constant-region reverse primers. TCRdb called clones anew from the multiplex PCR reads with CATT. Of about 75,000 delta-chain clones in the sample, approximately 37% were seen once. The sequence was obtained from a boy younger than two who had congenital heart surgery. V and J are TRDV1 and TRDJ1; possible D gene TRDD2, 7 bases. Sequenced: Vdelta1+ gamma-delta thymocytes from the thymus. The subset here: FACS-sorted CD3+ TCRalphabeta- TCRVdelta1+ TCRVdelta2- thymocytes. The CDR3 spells CALGELELRSRPSLVTGILYTDKLIF. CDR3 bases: TGTGCTCTTGGGGAACTAGAACTCCGATCCAGGCCTTCCTTGGTGACGGGGATTCTGTACACCGATAAACTCATCTTT.